The 14 T cell receptor beta chains presented below share a single source sample, sequenced in a study of shared clonotypes between healthy human individuals. Sequencing used immunoSEQ multiplex PCR; TCRdb keeps in-frame clones, though not all of them. The sample has 900,000 to 1,200,000 clones, about 80% seen once. Specimen: memory CD4+ T cells from PBMCs. Described subset: CD45RA-negative fraction. These receptor sequences come from a man aged 18 to 30 in good health. Some clones in this sample may be carry-over from other donors' samples.

Regarding this clone: This likely traces to a read error, being one base from a far larger clone. The chain recombines TRBV7-2 with TRBJ1-1; TRBD1 aligns across 8 bases. Germline V gives CDR1 SGHTA, CDR2 FQGNSA. The CDR3 spans 14 residues. The DNA of the CDR3 is TGTGCCAGCAGCACCAACAGGGGGGTGGTTGAAGCTTCCTTT. This sequence encodes CASSTNRGVVEASF.

This rearrangement joins TRBV5-1 to TRBJ1-2, with D perhaps matching TRBD1 (5 bases). With 4 bases removed from V and 2 bases from J, the gap between germline ends came to 12 bases. CDR1 is SGHRS and CDR2 is YFSETQ in the germline V gene. The CDR3 is 14 residues long. The DNA of the CDR3 is TGCGCCAGCAGCAAAGGGGACGGAAACTATGGCTACACCTTC. It is translated as CASSKGDGNYGYTF.

A single count supports this clone. V usage is TRBV6-5 and J usage is TRBJ1-5; no definite D call. With 3 bases removed from V and 7 bases from J, the gap between germline ends came to 10 bases. The CDR3 is 13 amino acids. Germline values: CDR1 MNHEY, CDR2 SVGAGI. CDR3 nucleotides: TGTGCCAGCAGTTATACGACGGGGCAGCCCCAGCATTTT. Encoded protein: CASSYTTGQPQHF.

DNA for the CDR3: TGCGCCAGCAGCCGACCCTTAGGGACGGTGAACACTGAAGCTTTCTTT. Protein: CASSRPLGTVNTEAFF. The chain links TRBV5-1 to TRBJ1-1, with a tentative D call TRBD1 (5 bases). Trimming took 4 bases from V and 0 from J, leaving 16 bases between them. CDR1 is SGHRS and CDR2 is YFSETQ in the germline V gene. This CDR3 has 16 amino acids. Drawing the rest from reference TRBV5-1 and TRBJ1-1, the complete variable domain is KAGVTQTPRYLIKTRGQQVTLSCSPISGHRSVSWYQQTPGQGLQFLFEYFSETQRNKGNFPGRFSGRQFSNSRSEMNVSTLELGDSALYLCASSRPLGTVNTEAFFGQGTRLTVV.

J is TRBJ2-2 and V is TRBV6-4; 8 nucleotides align to TRBD2. J lost 4 bases, V lost 5 bases, and 9 bases had no gene match. The CDR3 spans 16 residues. Germline lookup yields CDR1 MRHNA and CDR2 SNTAGT. CDR3 residues: CASSPQAGEGTGELFF. CDR3 DNA: TGTGCCAGCAGTCCTCAAGCGGGAGAGGGCACCGGGGAGCTGTTTTTT.

V gene TRBV6-1 combines with J gene TRBJ1-2, with 10 bases identical to TRBD1. Per germline, CDR1 MNHNS and CDR2 SASEGT. After removal of 7 bases from V and 7 bases from J, the junction contained 6 bases not matched to a gene. This CDR3 region has 13 residues. The CDR3 loop reads CASTRQGARGYTF. The CDR3, as DNA: TGTGCCAGCACCCGACAGGGGGCGCGTGGCTACACCTTC.

J is TRBJ2-1 and V is TRBV9; the D call may be TRBD1 or TRBD2 (5 bases each). This CDR3 comprises 14 residues. CDR1 and CDR2 from the germline V gene are SGDLS and YYNGEE. Trimming stripped 4 bases from V and 7 bases from J, with 15 bases between. The CDR3 DNA is TGTGCCAGCAGCCCCCTCCCGGGACGTAATGAGCAGTTCTTC. It encodes CASSPLPGRNEQFF. The full variable domain, completed using reference TRBV9 and TRBJ2-1, is DSGVTQTPKHLITATGQRVTLRCSPRSGDLSVYWYQQSLDQGLQFLIQYYNGEERAKGNILERFSAQQFPDLHSELNLSSLELGDSALYFCASSPLPGRNEQFFGPGTRLTVL.

The J gene is TRBJ2-5, the V gene TRBV10-2; the match to TRBD2 covers 10 bases. The DNA end is more similar to TRBJ2-7, so the J call may be wrong. Germline V gene lookup returns CDR1 WSHSY and CDR2 SAAADI. The CDR3 loop spans 15 amino acids. The CDR3 protein is CASSALSSGRYEQYF. CDR3 coding DNA: TGCGCCAGCAGTGCCCTCTCTAGCGGGAGATACGAGCAGTACTTC.

The chain employs TRBV27 and TRBJ1-5, with a weak D call TRBD1 (6 bases). The germline CDR1 and CDR2 sequences are MNHEY and SMNVEV (reference sequence). This CDR3 has 14 residues. Trimming took off 5 bases at V and 6 bases at J, with 14 bases between the two ends. CDR3 in DNA: TGTGCCAGCAGTAGAAGGGGGGTAAGTCAGCCCCAGCATTTT. Its protein product is CASSRRGVSQPQHF.

On this clone itself: The same CDR3 arises from other DNA sequences in this sample as well. The J gene is TRBJ2-4, the V gene TRBV19, with D maybe TRBD1 (5 bases). The CDR3 spans 14 residues. Trimming took 3 bases from V and 7 from J, leaving 13 bases between them. Germline V gives CDR1 LNHDA, CDR2 SQIVND (reference sequence). The DNA for the CDR3 is TGTGCCAGTAGTATCGGGCAGGGTAGGAACATTCAGTACTTC. Residues: CASSIGQGRNIQYF.

This rearrangement joins TRBV20-1 to TRBJ1-1; D is possibly TRBD1 (5 bases). Per the germline V gene, CDR1 is DFQATT and CDR2 is SNEGSKA (reference sequence). This CDR3 has 11 amino acids. Trimming stripped 3 bases from V and 10 bases from J, with 12 bases between. In DNA, the CDR3 is TGCAGTGCTAGTTCTCGGAGGGGAGCTTTCTTT. Amino acid sequence: CSASSRRGAFF.

The genes are TRBV9 and TRBJ2-5, with D maybe TRBD2 (6 bases). Germline CDR1 reads SGDLS; CDR2 reads YYNGEE. The CDR3 is 15 residues long. Trimming removed 4 bases at V and 4 bases at J, with 17 bases between. CDR3 in DNA: TGTGCCAGCAGCCCCCGCGGGACCACCCCAGAGACCCAGTACTTC. Amino acid sequence: CASSPRGTTPETQYF.

This clone was counted a single time. The CDR3 region is CASSPPPGRERDTEAFF. As DNA, the CDR3 is TGTGCCAGCAGCCCACCCCCAGGGCGAGAACGGGACACTGAAGCTTTCTTT. V gene TRBV14 combines with J gene TRBJ1-1; D is possibly TRBD1 (5 bases). Germline CDR1 and CDR2: SGHDN and FVKESK. Trimming stripped 4 bases from V and 3 bases from J, with 21 bases between. This CDR3 has 17 residues.

The rearrangement uses TRBV4-2 and TRBJ2-7, with 7 bases matching TRBD2. Germline assignment: CDR1 LGHNA and CDR2 YNFKEQ. This CDR3 contains 14 residues. V shed 6 bases and J 1 base; nucleotides not matched to a gene: 6. CDR3 DNA: TGTGCCAGCAGACAGACTAGCAAATCCTACGAGCAGTACTTC. Amino acids: CASRQTSKSYEQYF.